This T cell receptor beta chain was obtained from a study of blood T cells in healthy people across ages. Total RNA extracted from each sample amounted to at least 5 micrograms. Comment on this clonotype: The antigen is undetermined.

This CDR3 spans 13 amino acids. The germline CDR1 and CDR2 sequences are MNHEY and SMNVEV (reference sequence). J gave up 5 bases and V 8 bases, and 3 bases lay outside the gene matches. Broader study findings: Long-lived donors exceeded aged donors in naive CD4+ cells and diversity.

Primers used in a second PCR of about 6 to 11 cycles were a sample-barcoded 5' primer and a J-beta primer mix. Via MiXCR, TCRdb re-called the 5' RACE reads, giving one row per CDR3 protein. The profile shows some 760,000 distinct CDR3 sequences, around 25% of them singletons. In addition, the sample was reused for a study of T cells of mothers and their children. As that study records: Among related mother-child pairs, overlap was slightly higher than in unrelated pairs, though not significantly.

The chain joins TRBV27 to TRBJ1-6; 7 nucleotides align to TRBD1. The sample consisted of blood. This clonotype was obtained from a boy younger than 18 in good health. The CDR3 loop is CASGDSHNSPLHF. The CDR3 DNA sequence: TGTGCCAGCGGGGACAGCCATAATTCACCCCTCCACTTT.